The subject of this entry is one T cell receptor (beta chain). Antigen unknown. Libraries were prepared by immunoSEQ multiplex PCR; TCRdb keeps only in-frame clonotypes and omits some of them. The sample yields 90,000 to 100,000 clones, more than 95% seen once. The data were obtained in a study of OX40 agonist ivuxolimab in advanced cancers. Overall study findings and caveats: There were, on average, more expanded clones in CD8+ T cells than in CD4+.

J gave up 1 base and V 4 bases, and 2 bases lay outside the gene matches. Germline CDR1 ENHRY, CDR2 SYGVKD. The CDR3 is 14 amino acids. Sequenced material: CD4+ or CD8+ T cells sorted from blood, taken in a trial of the OX40 agonist ivuxolimab. The chain carries TRBV10-3 and TRBJ2-7; TRBD2 agrees at 9 bases. The receptor was isolated from an adult with an advanced solid tumor such as melanoma, head and neck, liver or kidney cancer. CDR3 sequence (DNA): TGTGCCATCAGTGGGCTAGCGGGGTCCTACGAGCAGTACTTC. It translates to CAISGLAGSYEQYF.